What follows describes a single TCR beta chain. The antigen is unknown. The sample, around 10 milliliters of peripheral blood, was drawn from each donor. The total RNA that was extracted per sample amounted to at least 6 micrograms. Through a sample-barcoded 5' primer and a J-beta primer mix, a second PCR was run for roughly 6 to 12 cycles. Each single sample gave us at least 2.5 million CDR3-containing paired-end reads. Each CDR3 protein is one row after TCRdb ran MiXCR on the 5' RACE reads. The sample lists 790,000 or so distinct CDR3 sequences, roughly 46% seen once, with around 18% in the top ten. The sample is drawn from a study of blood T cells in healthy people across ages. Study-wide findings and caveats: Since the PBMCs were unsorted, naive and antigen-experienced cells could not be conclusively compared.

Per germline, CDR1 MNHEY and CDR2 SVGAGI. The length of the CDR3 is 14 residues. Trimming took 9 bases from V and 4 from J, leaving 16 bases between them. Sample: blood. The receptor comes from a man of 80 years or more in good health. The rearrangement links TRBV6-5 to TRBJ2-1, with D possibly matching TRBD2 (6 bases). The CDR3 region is CASSFSGPYNEQFF. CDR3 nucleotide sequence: TGTGCCAGTTCCTTTAGCGGACCATACAATGAGCAGTTCTTC.